This TCR beta chain emerged from a study of blood T cell repertoires in COVID-19. In the study overall: The United States, Italy and Spain supplied acute and convalescent COVID-19 samples. PBMCs, B-cell-depleted T cells, or T cells were the source of the cDNA or gDNA that made up the material.

From germline, CDR1 is SNHLY and CDR2 FYNNEI. The trim removed 2 bases at V and 6 bases at J, leaving 6 bases unmatched. This CDR3 comprises 14 residues. In the original processing: Reference gene primer amplification in the assay estimated nucleated cell counts. The data were produced by immunoSEQ multiplex PCR, yet TCRdb's version contains in-frame clones alone and is incomplete. That table is the source of V, J and clone size, and D and trimming were worked out from the DNA. The table has hundreds of thousands of clones, 65% to 90% seen once. V is TRBV2 and J is TRBJ1-2, with 7 nucleotides matching TRBD1. Sequenced sample: peripheral blood. This sequence originates from a man aged 45-65 years with active or convalescent COVID-19. The CDR3 region is CASSELGGEDGYTF. As DNA, the CDR3 is TGTGCCAGCAGTGAACTAGGGGGCGAGGATGGCTACACCTTC.